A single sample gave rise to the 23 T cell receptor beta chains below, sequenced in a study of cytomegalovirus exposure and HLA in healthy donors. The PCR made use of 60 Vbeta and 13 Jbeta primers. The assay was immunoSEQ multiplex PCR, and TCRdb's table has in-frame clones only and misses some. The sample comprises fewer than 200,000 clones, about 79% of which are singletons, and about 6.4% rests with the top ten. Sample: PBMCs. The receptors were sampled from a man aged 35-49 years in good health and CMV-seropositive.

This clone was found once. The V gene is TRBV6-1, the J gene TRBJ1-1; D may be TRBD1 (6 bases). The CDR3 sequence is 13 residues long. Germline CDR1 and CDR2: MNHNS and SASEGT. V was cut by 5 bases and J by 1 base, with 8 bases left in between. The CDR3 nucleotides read TGTGCCAGCAGTCCAGGGGAGAACACTGAAGCTTTCTTT. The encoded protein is CASSPGENTEAFF.

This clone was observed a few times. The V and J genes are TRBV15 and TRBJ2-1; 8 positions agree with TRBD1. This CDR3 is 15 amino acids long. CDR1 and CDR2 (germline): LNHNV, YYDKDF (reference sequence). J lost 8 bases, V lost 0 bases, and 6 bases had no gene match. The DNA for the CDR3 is TGTGCCACCAGCAGAGATCGGACAGGGTGGGATGAGCAGTTCTTC. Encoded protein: CATSRDRTGWDEQFF.

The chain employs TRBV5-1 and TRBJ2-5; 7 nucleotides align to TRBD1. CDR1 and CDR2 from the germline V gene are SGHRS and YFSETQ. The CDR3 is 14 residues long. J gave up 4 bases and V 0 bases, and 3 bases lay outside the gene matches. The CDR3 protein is CASSLGQGSETQYF. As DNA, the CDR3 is TGCGCCAGCAGCTTGGGACAGGGTTCAGAGACCCAGTACTTC.

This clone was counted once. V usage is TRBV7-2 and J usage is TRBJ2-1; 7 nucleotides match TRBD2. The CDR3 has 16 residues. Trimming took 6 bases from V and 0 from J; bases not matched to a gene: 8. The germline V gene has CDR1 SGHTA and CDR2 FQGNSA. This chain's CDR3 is CASRFSGLSSYNEQFF. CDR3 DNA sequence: TGTGCCAGCAGATTTAGCGGGCTCAGCTCCTACAATGAGCAGTTCTTC.

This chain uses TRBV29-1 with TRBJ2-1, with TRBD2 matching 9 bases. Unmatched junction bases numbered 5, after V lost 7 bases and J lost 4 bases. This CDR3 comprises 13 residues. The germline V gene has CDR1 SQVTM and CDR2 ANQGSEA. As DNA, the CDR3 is TGCAGCGGGAGGCGGGAGGGATACAATGAGCAGTTCTTC. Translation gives CSGRREGYNEQFF.

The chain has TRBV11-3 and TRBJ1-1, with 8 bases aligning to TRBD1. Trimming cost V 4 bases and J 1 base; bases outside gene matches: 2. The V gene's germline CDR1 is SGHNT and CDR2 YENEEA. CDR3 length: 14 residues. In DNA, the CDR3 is TGTGCCAGCAGCTCAGGACAGGGGAACACTGAAGCTTTCTTT. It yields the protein CASSSGQGNTEAFF.

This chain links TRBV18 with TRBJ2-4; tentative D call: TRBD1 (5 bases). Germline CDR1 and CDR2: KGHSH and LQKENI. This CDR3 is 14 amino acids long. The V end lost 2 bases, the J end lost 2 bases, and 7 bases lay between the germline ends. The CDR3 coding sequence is TGTGCCAGCTCACCAGCAGGGTCCAAAAACATTCAGTACTTC. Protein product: CASSPAGSKNIQYF.

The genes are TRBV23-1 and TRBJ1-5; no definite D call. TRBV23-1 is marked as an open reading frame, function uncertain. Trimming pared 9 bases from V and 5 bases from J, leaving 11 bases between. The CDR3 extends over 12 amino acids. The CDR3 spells CARRSRHQPQHF. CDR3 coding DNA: TGCGCCAGACGGTCGCGCCATCAGCCCCAGCATTTT.

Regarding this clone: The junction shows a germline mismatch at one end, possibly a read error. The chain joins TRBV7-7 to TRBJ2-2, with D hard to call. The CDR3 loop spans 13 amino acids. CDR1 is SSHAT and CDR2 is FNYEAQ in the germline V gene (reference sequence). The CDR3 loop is CASSLEAAGELFF. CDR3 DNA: TGTGCTAGCAGCTTAGAGGCGGCCGGGGAGCTGTTTTTT.

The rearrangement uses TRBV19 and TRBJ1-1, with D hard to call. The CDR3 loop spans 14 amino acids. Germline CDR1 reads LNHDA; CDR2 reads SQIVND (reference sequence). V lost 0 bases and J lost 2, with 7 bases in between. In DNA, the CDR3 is TGTGCCAGTAGTATAGATGTGACAAACACTGAAGCTTTCTTT. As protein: CASSIDVTNTEAFF. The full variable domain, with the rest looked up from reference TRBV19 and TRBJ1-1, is DGGITQSPKYLFRKEGQNVTLSCEQNLNHDAMYWYRQDPGQGLRLIYYSQIVNDFQKGDIAEGYSVSREKKESFPLTVTSAQKNPTAFYLCASSIDVTNTEAFFGQGTRLTVV.

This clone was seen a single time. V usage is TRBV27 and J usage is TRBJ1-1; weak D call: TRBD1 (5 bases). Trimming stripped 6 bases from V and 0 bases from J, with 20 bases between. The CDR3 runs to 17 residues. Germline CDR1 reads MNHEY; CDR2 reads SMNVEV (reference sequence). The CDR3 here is CASSNRAPGIMNTEAFF. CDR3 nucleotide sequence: TGTGCCAGCAGCAACCGGGCCCCAGGGATAATGAACACTGAAGCTTTCTTT.

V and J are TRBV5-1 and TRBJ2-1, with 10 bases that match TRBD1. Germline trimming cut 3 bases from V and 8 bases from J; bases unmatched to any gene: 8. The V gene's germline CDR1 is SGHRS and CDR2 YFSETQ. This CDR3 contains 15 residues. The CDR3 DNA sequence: TGCGCCAGCAGCTGGATGGGGACAGGGGACGATGAGCAGTTCTTC. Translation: CASSWMGTGDDEQFF.

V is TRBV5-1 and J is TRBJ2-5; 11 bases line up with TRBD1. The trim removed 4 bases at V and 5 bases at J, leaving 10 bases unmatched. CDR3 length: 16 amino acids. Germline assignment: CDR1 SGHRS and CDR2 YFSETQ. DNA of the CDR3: TGCGCCAGCAGCCCTAACCTCGGACAGGGGGCTGAGACCCAGTACTTC. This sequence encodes CASSPNLGQGAETQYF.

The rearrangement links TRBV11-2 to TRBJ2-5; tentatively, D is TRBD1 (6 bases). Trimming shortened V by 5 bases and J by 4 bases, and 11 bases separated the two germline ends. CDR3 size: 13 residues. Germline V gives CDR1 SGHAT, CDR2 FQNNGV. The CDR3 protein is CASSLGAGETQYF. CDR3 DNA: TGTGCCAGCAGCCTGGGGGCAGGAGAGACCCAGTACTTC. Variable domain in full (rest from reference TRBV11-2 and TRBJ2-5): EAGVAQSPRYKIIEKRQSVAFWCNPISGHATLYWYQQILGQGPKLLIQFQNNGVVDDSQLPKDRFSAERLKGVDSTLKIQPAKLEDSAVYLCASSLGAGETQYFGPGTRLLVL.

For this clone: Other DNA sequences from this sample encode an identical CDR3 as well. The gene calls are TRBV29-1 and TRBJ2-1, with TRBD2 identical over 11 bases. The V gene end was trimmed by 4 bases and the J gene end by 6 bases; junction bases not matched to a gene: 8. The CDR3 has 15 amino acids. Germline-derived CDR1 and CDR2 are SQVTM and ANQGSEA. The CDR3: CSVGVAGGPVNEQFF. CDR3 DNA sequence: TGCAGCGTTGGGGTAGCGGGAGGGCCTGTCAATGAGCAGTTCTTC.

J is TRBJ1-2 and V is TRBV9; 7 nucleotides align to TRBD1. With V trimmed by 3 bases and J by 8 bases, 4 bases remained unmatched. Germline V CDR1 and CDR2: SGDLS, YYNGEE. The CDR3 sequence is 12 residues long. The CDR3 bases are TGTGCCAGCAGCGCACAGGGGCTCGGCTACACCTTC. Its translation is CASSAQGLGYTF.

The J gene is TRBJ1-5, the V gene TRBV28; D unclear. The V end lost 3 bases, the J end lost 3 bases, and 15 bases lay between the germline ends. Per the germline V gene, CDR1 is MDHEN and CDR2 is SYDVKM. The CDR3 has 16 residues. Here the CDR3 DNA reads TGTGCCAGCAGTTTCTCCGGTCGGGGATTCAATCAGCCCCAGCATTTT. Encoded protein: CASSFSGRGFNQPQHF.

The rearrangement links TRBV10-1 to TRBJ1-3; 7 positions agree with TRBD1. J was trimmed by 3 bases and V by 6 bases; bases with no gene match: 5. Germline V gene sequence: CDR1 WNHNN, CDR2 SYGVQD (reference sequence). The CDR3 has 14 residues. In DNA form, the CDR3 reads TGCGCCAGCAGGAGGGGACAGCTTGGAAACACCATATATTTT. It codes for CASRRGQLGNTIYF.

CDR3 sequence reads: CASSFHLAGLTYEQYF. The CDR3 bases are TGTGCCAGCAGCTTCCACCTAGCGGGGCTGACCTACGAGCAGTACTTC. This sequence joins TRBV28 and TRBJ2-7; 9 bases align to TRBD2. Trimming cost V 6 bases and J 2 bases; bases outside gene matches: 11. In germline, CDR1 is MDHEN, CDR2 SYDVKM. The CDR3 is made up of 16 amino acids.

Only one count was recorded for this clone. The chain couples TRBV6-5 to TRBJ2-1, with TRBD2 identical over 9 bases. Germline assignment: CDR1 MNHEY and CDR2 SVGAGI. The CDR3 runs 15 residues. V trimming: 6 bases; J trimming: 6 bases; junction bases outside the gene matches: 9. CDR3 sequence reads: CASRLAGPVGNEQFF. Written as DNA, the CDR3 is TGTGCCAGCAGACTAGCGGGCCCAGTCGGCAATGAGCAGTTCTTC.

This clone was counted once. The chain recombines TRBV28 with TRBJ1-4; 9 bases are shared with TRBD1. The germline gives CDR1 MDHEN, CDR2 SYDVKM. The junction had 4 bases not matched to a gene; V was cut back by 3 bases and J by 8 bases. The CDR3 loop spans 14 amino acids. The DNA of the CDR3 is TGTGCCAGCAGTTTTTGGGACAGGGACGAAAAACTGTTTTTT. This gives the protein CASSFWDRDEKLFF. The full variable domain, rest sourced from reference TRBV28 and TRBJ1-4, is DVKVTQSSRYLVKRTGEKVFLECVQDMDHENMFWYRQDPGLGLRLIYFSYDVKMKEKGDIPEGYSVSREKKERFSLILESASTNQTSMYLCASSFWDRDEKLFFGSGTQLSVL.

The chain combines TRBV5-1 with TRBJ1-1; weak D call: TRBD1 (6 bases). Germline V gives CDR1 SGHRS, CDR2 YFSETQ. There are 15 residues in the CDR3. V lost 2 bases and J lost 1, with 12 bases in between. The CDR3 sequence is CASSLTGFGNTEAFF. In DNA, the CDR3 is TGCGCCAGCAGCTTAACAGGGTTCGGGAACACTGAAGCTTTCTTT.

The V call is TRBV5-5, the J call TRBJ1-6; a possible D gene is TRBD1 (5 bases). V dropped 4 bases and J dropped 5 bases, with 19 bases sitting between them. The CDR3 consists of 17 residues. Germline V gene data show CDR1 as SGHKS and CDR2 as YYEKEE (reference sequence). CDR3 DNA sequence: TGTGCCAGCAGCGGGACGGGAGGCCTTACCGATAATTCACCCCTCCACTTT. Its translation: CASSGTGGLTDNSPLHF. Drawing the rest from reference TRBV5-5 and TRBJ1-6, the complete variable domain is DAGVTQSPTHLIKTRGQQVTLRCSPISGHKSVSWYQQVLGQGPQFIFQYYEKEERGRGNFPDRFSARQFPNYSSELNVNALLLGDSALYLCASSGTGGLTDNSPLHFGNGTRLTVT.